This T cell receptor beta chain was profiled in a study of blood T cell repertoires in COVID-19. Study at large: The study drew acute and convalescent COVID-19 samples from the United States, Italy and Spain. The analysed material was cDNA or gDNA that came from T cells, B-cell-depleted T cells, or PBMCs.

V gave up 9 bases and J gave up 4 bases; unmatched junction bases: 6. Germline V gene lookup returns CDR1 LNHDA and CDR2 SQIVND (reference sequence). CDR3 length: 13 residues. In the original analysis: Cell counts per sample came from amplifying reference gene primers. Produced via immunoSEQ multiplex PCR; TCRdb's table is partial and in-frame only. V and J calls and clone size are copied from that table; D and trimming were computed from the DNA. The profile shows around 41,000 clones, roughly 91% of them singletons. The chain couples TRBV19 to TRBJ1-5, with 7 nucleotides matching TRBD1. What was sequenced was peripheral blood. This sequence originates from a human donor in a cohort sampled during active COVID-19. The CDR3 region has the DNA TGTGCCAGCCTGACAGGGCCGAATCAGCCCCAGCATTTT. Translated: CASLTGPNQPQHF. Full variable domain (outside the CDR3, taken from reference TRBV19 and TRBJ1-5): DGGITQSPKYLFRKEGQNVTLSCEQNLNHDAMYWYRQDPGQGLRLIYYSQIVNDFQKGDIAEGYSVSREKKESFPLTVTSAQKNPTAFYLCASLTGPNQPQHFGDGTRLSIL.